Below, 24 T cell receptor beta chains from the same sample are listed, as sequenced in a study of cytomegalovirus exposure and HLA in healthy donors. The repertoire was sequenced with immunoSEQ multiplex PCR; TCRdb's copy has only in-frame clones and lacks some. This table holds tens of thousands of clones, roughly 93% found once. Sequenced sample: PBMCs. The receptor source for this set is a man between 18 and 35 years old in good health and CMV-seronegative.

The chain has TRBV30 and TRBJ2-5, with D maybe TRBD1 (5 bases). This CDR3 has 14 amino acids. Per the germline V gene, CDR1 is GTSNPN and CDR2 is SVGIG (reference sequence). V lost 2 bases to trimming and J lost 4 bases, with 14 bases between them. In DNA form, the CDR3 reads TGTGCCTGGAGTTCAGGGCAGCTCCCAGAGACCCAGTACTTC. Protein: CAWSSGQLPETQYF.

The chain employs TRBV30 and TRBJ1-5; D ambiguous. V was clipped by 0 bases and J by 4 bases, with 4 bases between them. CDR1 GTSNPN and CDR2 SVGIG come from the germline V gene (reference sequence). The CDR3 is 12 residues long. The chain's CDR3 is CAWSVQNQPQHF. In nucleotides, the CDR3 is TGTGCCTGGAGTGTACAAAATCAGCCCCAGCATTTT.

This clone was counted between two and nine times. The chain recombines TRBV2 with TRBJ2-7; TRBD1 matches at 7 bases. The CDR3 covers 13 residues. The ends lost 5 bases at V and 2 bases at J; junction bases unmatched: 3. Per germline, CDR1 SNHLY and CDR2 FYNNEI. The CDR3 bases are TGTGCCAGCAGTAGACAGGGCCCCTACGAGCAGTACTTC. Its protein product is CASSRQGPYEQYF. The full variable domain, rest sourced from reference TRBV2 and TRBJ2-7, is EPEVTQTPSHQVTQMGQEVILRCVPISNHLYFYWYRQILGQKVEFLVSFYNNEISEKSEIFDDQFSVERPDGSNFTLKIRSTKLEDSAMYFCASSRQGPYEQYFGPGTRLTVT.

This chain connects TRBV4-1 to TRBJ1-5; D not resolved. Between the trimmed V and J ends, which lost 1 base and 7 bases, there was a span of 8 bases. The length of the CDR3 is 13 residues. CDR1 and CDR2 from the germline V gene are MGHRA and YSYEKL. The CDR3 nucleotides are TGCGCCAGCAGCCAAGGGGAGTTGCAGCCCCAGCATTTT. As protein: CASSQGELQPQHF.

The V call is TRBV13, the J call TRBJ1-1; D possibly corresponds to TRBD1 (5 bases). Germline loops: CDR1 PRHDT, CDR2 FYEKMQ (reference sequence). This CDR3 has 16 residues. Trimming shortened V by 1 base and J by 0 bases, and 12 bases separated the two germline ends. Written as DNA, the CDR3 is TGTGCCAGCAGCTTAGTTCGACCGACAGTGAACACTGAAGCTTTCTTT. Protein sequence: CASSLVRPTVNTEAFF.

The chain uses TRBV19 and TRBJ1-4; perhaps TRBD1 as D (5 bases). The CDR3 loop spans 16 amino acids. From germline, CDR1 is LNHDA and CDR2 SQIVND (reference sequence). V was shortened by 6 bases and J by 5 bases, with 19 bases between the two germline ends. CDR3 nucleotide sequence: TGTGCCAGTAGCGGATCCGGTGCGGGGCGGAATGAAAAACTGTTTTTT. This sequence encodes CASSGSGAGRNEKLFF.

The rearrangement links TRBV9 to TRBJ2-3, with TRBD2 as a possible D gene (6 bases). This CDR3 region has 15 residues. Germline V CDR1 and CDR2: SGDLS, YYNGEE. The V end lost 4 bases, the J end lost 3 bases, and 15 bases lay between the germline ends. CDR3 loop: CASSTQDGGTDTQYF. The CDR3 bases are TGTGCCAGCAGCACCCAAGACGGGGGTACAGATACGCAGTATTTT.

J is TRBJ1-2 and V is TRBV5-4; no clear D. The CDR3 extends over 14 amino acids. Deletions cut 1 base from V and 8 bases from J, with 15 bases between. Germline V gene lookup returns CDR1 SGHNT and CDR2 YYREEE (reference sequence). The CDR3 region is CASSLRGWKLGYTF. Written as DNA, the CDR3 is TGTGCCAGCAGCTTGCGGGGTTGGAAGTTGGGCTACACCTTC.

The rearrangement joins TRBV11-2 to TRBJ2-7; D is possibly TRBD1 (6 bases). The ends were cut back, 6 bases at V and 2 bases at J, with 11 bases in the middle. Germline CDR1 reads SGHAT; CDR2 reads FQNNGV. The CDR3 has 13 amino acids. The CDR3 region is CASRKQGTYEQYF. CDR3 bases: TGTGCCAGCAGGAAACAGGGTACCTACGAGCAGTACTTC.

This clone was detected once. The rearrangement links TRBV18 to TRBJ1-1; tentative D call: TRBD1 (5 bases). CDR1 and CDR2 (germline): KGHSH, LQKENI. V was shortened by 6 bases and J by 1 base, with 12 bases between the two germline ends. This CDR3 is 14 amino acids long. In DNA form, the CDR3 reads TGTGCCAGCTCCCAACAAGGGGAGAACACTGAAGCTTTCTTT. This codes for CASSQQGENTEAFF.

This chain joins TRBV18 and TRBJ1-2; D is ambiguous. V was trimmed by 0 bases and J by 4 bases, leaving 12 bases between them. From germline, CDR1 is KGHSH and CDR2 LQKENI. This CDR3 has 15 amino acids. CDR3 loop: CASSPPNVGGYGYTF. DNA of the CDR3: TGTGCCAGCTCACCACCGAACGTAGGAGGCTATGGCTACACCTTC.

The chain joins TRBV12-5 to TRBJ2-2; D possibly corresponds to TRBD1 (5 bases). The V gene's germline CDR1 is LGHNT and CDR2 FRNRAP. Trimming removed 4 bases from V and 1 base from J, with 16 bases in between. The CDR3 is made up of 17 amino acids. The CDR3 coding sequence is TGTGCTAGTGGTTCGTTTTTTGGGGCAGGGAACACCGGGGAGCTGTTTTTT. Protein sequence: CASGSFFGAGNTGELFF.

V and J are TRBV4-1 and TRBJ2-7; D gene unclear. Per the germline V gene, CDR1 is MGHRA and CDR2 is YSYEKL. CDR3 length: 13 residues. V was clipped by 1 base and J by 3 bases, with 7 bases between them. CDR3 protein: CASSQAPLYEQYF. CDR3 bases: TGCGCCAGCAGCCAAGCCCCCCTCTACGAGCAGTACTTC.

V usage is TRBV19 and J usage is TRBJ2-7, with 9 bases aligning to TRBD1. Germline trimming cut 6 bases from V and 1 base from J; bases unmatched to any gene: 7. The CDR3 is 15 residues long. Germline CDR1 and CDR2: LNHDA and SQIVND (reference sequence). The CDR3: CASRDPGQGSYEQYF. The CDR3 DNA reads TGTGCCAGTAGGGATCCGGGACAGGGATCCTACGAGCAGTACTTC.

With regard to this clone: One end of the junction varies from germline; a read error may be responsible. J is TRBJ1-5 and V is TRBV7-7; possible D gene TRBD1, 6 bases. CDR3 length: 13 residues. The germline CDR1 and CDR2 sequences are SSHAT and FNYEAQ (reference sequence). CDR3 sequence (DNA): TGTGCTAGCAGCCTAGACAGGAATCAGCCCCAGCATTTT. Its translation: CASSLDRNQPQHF.

V usage is TRBV7-2 and J usage is TRBJ1-4; D is uncertain. The germline CDR1 and CDR2 sequences are SGHTA and FQGNSA. Trimming removed 5 bases from V and 0 bases from J, with 4 bases in between. This CDR3 is 13 amino acids long. The CDR3 region is CASSRATNEKLFF. In DNA, the CDR3 is TGTGCCAGCAGCCGCGCAACTAATGAAAAACTGTTTTTT.

This clone was counted a single time. The V call is TRBV18, the J call TRBJ2-6, with TRBD2 identical over 11 bases. This CDR3 is 22 amino acids long. V lost 1 base and J lost 0; bases outside the gene matches: 14. In germline, CDR1 is KGHSH, CDR2 LQKENI. The CDR3 region is CASSPLTLAGAKPGSGANVLTF. CDR3 DNA sequence: TGTGCCAGCTCACCACTTACACTAGCGGGAGCTAAGCCTGGCTCTGGGGCCAACGTCCTGACTTTC.

This chain uses TRBV11-2 with TRBJ1-3, with D unclear. There are 12 residues in the CDR3. Looked up from germline, CDR1 is SGHAT and CDR2 is FQNNGV. V was cut by 3 bases and J by 2 bases, with 2 bases left in between. This CDR3 is CASSFTGNTIYF. The CDR3 nucleotides read TGTGCCAGCAGCTTCACTGGAAACACCATATATTTT.

The V gene is TRBV6-5, the J gene TRBJ2-7; 10 bases are shared with TRBD2. Germline trimming cut 6 bases from V and 5 bases from J; bases unmatched to any gene: 10. CDR3 length: 15 amino acids. In germline, CDR1 is MNHEY, CDR2 SVGAGI. The CDR3 here is CASSISGTSVDEQYF. The CDR3 DNA sequence: TGTGCCAGCAGCATTTCCGGGACTAGCGTCGACGAGCAGTACTTC.

The chain joins TRBV4-1 to TRBJ1-2; 8 bases agree with TRBD1. The CDR3 has 15 amino acids. From germline, CDR1 is MGHRA and CDR2 YSYEKL. With V trimmed by 3 bases and J by 2 bases, 5 bases remained unmatched. The CDR3 region has the DNA TGCGCCAGCAGCCAGCCAAGACAGGGGAACTATGGCTACACCTTC. Translation gives CASSQPRQGNYGYTF.

The genes are TRBV19 and TRBJ2-2, with D tentatively TRBD2 (7 bases). The germline V gene has CDR1 LNHDA and CDR2 SQIVND (reference sequence). Trimming took off 3 bases at V and 6 bases at J, with 14 bases between the two ends. This CDR3 comprises 15 residues. This CDR3 is CASSITGGLAGELFF. The CDR3 DNA sequence: TGTGCCAGTAGTATCACCGGGGGGCTGGCCGGGGAGCTGTTTTTT.

The gene calls are TRBV5-1 and TRBJ2-5; 7 bases fit TRBD1. CDR3 length equals 14 residues. In germline, CDR1 is SGHRS, CDR2 YFSETQ. With V trimmed by 0 bases and J by 4 bases, 3 bases remained unmatched. DNA for the CDR3: TGCGCCAGCAGCTTGGAAGCAGGGGGAGAGACCCAGTACTTC. Encoded protein: CASSLEAGGETQYF.

The rearrangement uses TRBV10-3 and TRBJ2-6; 8 positions agree with TRBD1. The CDR3 extends over 19 amino acids. J lost 0 bases, V lost 7 bases, and 14 bases had no gene match. Germline V gene data show CDR1 as ENHRY and CDR2 as SYGVKD. The CDR3 bases are TGTGCCATCAACGCCGGGACAGGACCACACAACTCTGGGGCCAACGTCCTGACTTTC. Translated: CAINAGTGPHNSGANVLTF.

The chain is built from TRBV4-2 and TRBJ1-1, with D hard to call. Germline assignment: CDR1 LGHNA and CDR2 YNFKEQ. The CDR3 is 12 amino acids. V lost 0 bases and J 5 bases, leaving 4 bases between the germline ends. The CDR3 coding sequence is TGTGCCAGCAGCCAAGAGAGGACTGAAGCTTTCTTT. Its translation: CASSQERTEAFF.